This record covers a single T cell receptor (beta chain). Ten or more counts support this clonotype. No antigen is known for it. No base quality values were provided; no much bigger clone lies one nucleotide off. Hyperthyroidism patients were aged 18 to 65 years and newly diagnosed, with disease duration of less than 2 months. Any patient with an uncontrolled infection, another autoimmune disease, pregnancy or lactation was excluded. Clinical symptoms, serum thyroxine and TRAb, thyroid ultrasound, and orbital computed tomography formed the basis for the diagnoses. For progressor patients, blood was drawn at the first diagnosis of hyperthyroidism, before any ophthalmopathy symptoms had appeared. PBMCs were isolated from about 10 ml of fresh peripheral blood by Ficoll-Paque density gradient centrifugation. Progressor patients were initially diagnosed with Graves' hyperthyroidism and developed ophthalmopathy during follow-up. Total RNA was extracted with Trizol reagent, and quality was checked on an Agilent 2100 Bioanalyzer.

This sample is drawn from a study of T cells in Graves' hyperthyroidism and ophthalmopathy (dated by TCRdb to about 2019). As for the study more broadly: Peripheral blood was sampled at the time of initial diagnosis, prior to any treatment. To identify distinguishing TCR V-J signatures, a discovery cohort of some 99 patients was used, comprising 40 to 45 with Graves' ophthalmopathy and approximately 58 with stable Graves' hyperthyroidism. Prospective prediction of ophthalmopathy was tested in an independent validation cohort of fewer than 20 hyperthyroidism patients and around 16 patients who later progressed to ophthalmopathy. The approximately 95 discovery patients were divided at random into training and test sets in a 7:3 ratio. In about 6 Graves' hyperthyroidism patients, the study also compared T-cell repertoires from thyroid tissue with T-cell repertoires from blood. Following sampling, methimazole starting at 30 mg daily was given to hyperthyroidism patients, and high-dose intravenous methylprednisolone was given to ophthalmopathy patients. The paper describes TCR Vbeta CDR3 sequencing of around 130 peripheral blood samples, made up of approximately 40 ophthalmopathy patients, roughly 75 hyperthyroidism patients and approximately 17 progressor patients. The paper as a whole reports these results and caveats: In validation, progression to ophthalmopathy was predicted by the model with 70% to 71% sensitivity and roughly 72% specificity, a median of about 6.8 months before onset. Sample size was not statistically predetermined, and investigators were not blinded to group allocation. In cross-validation, a model built on a 13 V-J signature told ophthalmopathy apart from stable hyperthyroidism with about 90% sensitivity and around 81% specificity, and in testing the same model reached 80%/75%. Most expanded thyroid clonotypes (frequency above 0.001) were also found in blood, which suggests that blood repertoires may mirror thyroid immune responses.

Inclusive of the bounding cysteine and phenylalanine, the CDR3 is 13 residues long. Only the CDR3 DNA is retained, 39 bases long and in frame from the first base. CDR1 and CDR2 were assigned from the germline V gene as MNHEY and SVGAGI. The V and J ends are trimmed by 1 base and 3 bases, leaving 6 bases between them. The TCR beta CDR3 regions were amplified from the RNA transcripts. For the first round of RT-PCR on the TCR CDR3, the HTBI primer set was used together with the Qiagen OneStep RT-PCR kit. The libraries were constructed in a second round of multiplex PCR and then size-selected and purified. The libraries were sequenced on an Illumina HiSeq2000 using paired-end 100 bp reads. The original methods were these. SOAPnuke was used to process the raw data, with reads discarded if the reads contained adapters or uncalled bases, had a mean Phred below 15, or lacked an exact constant-primer or identifier match. COPE v1.2.5 was used to merge the high-quality paired reads, and each unique nucleotide sequence was defined as a clonotype. MiTCR v1.1 was used to align the clonotypes against IMGT TRBV, TRBD and TRBJ reference segments. Only V-J combinations with frequency above 0.0001, covering 99% to 99.2% of repertoires, were analysed. A TCS score was defined as the ratio between F50 (clonal expansion) and ExV (chaos), using BLOSUM62-based TCRdist between CDR3 peptides within each V-J. Welch's t-statistics and random forest reduced roughly 540 V-J features to 13, which were used in a naive Bayes classifier (R e1071). The raw public data were reprocessed by TCRdb itself: fastp quality trimming at Q25, MiXCR clonotype calling, in-frame beta chains only. Records with the same CDR3 protein are collapsed into one entry carrying the most frequent genes and DNA. Here the V and J calls rest on TCRdb's processing, not on the authors' analysis. Across this sample there are 300,000 to 450,000 distinct CDR3 sequences, with 15% to 17% seen only once. Together, the top ten hold 25% to 30% of the sample.

The specimen sequenced was blood. Recombination connected TRBV6-5 to TRBJ2-5; the D segment cannot be called with confidence. The origin of this receptor is a woman under 30 with Graves' hyperthyroidism that later progressed to Graves' ophthalmopathy. The CDR3 reads as follows: CASSYFLEETQYF. The DNA sequence follows: TGTGCCAGCAGTTACTTCTTAGAAGAGACCCAGTACTTC.